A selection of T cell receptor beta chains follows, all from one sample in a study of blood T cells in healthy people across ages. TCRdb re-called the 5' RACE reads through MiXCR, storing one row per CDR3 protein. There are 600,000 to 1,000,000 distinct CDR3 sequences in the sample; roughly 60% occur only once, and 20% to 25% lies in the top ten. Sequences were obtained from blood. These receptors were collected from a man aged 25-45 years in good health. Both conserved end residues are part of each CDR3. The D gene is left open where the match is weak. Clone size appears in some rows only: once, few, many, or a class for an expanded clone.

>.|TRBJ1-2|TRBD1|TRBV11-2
TGTGCCAGCAGTGGGGTCGGGAAAGGGGGCGACTATGGCTACACCTTC
CASSGVGKGGDYGYTF
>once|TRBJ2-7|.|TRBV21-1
TGTGCCAGCAACCAAAACAGCAGTGGCTCCTATTACGAGCAGTACTTC
CASNQNSSGSYYEQYF
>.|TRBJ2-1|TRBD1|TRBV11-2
TGTGCCAGCAGCTTAGGGACAGGGGGCGGTTGGGGAAGGTCCAACGAGCAGTTCTTC
CASSLGTGGGWGRSNEQFF
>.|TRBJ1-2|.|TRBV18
TGTGCCAGCTCAAGCCGGGACAACAACTATGGCTACACCTTC
CASSSRDNNYGYTF
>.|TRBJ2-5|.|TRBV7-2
TGTGCCAGCAGCCGGGACGGCGGGACCCAGTACTTC
CASSRDGGTQYF
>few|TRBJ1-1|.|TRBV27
TGTGCCAGCAGATCACCGCGGGGGCTGAACACTGAAGCTTTCTTT
CASRSPRGLNTEAFF
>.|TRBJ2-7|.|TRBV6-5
TGTGCCAGCCAGCTTGGGGGAAATTACGAGCAGTACTTC
CASQLGGNYEQYF
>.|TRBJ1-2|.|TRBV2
TGTGCCAGCAGTCAAGTGGCGGCTAACTATGGCTACACCTTC
CASSQVAANYGYTF
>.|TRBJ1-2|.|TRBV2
TGTGCCAGCGGTTCGGCGGCGGGCTACACCTTC
CASGSAAGYTF
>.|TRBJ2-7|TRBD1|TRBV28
TGTGCCAGCAGCCACAGGGGAGAGACGTACGAGCAGTACTTC
CASSHRGETYEQYF
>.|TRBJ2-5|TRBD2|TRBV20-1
TGCAGTGTTCCGACTAGCGGGGAGACCCAGTACTTC
CSVPTSGETQYF
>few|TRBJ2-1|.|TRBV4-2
TGTGCCAGCAGCCCGAACCCTAAGGATGAGCAGTTCTTC
CASSPNPKDEQFF
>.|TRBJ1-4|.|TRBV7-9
TGTGCCAGCAGCCGCGAGACGGGGAGTGAAAGACTGTTTTTT
CASSRETGSERLFF
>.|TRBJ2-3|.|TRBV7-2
TGTGCCAGCAGCTTAGGATTCTCGGGGACTGGCACCACAGATACGCAGTATTTT
CASSLGFSGTGTTDTQYF
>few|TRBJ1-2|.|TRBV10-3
TGTGCCATCAGTGAGGTCCAGGGCCTAAACGGCTACACCTTC
CAISEVQGLNGYTF